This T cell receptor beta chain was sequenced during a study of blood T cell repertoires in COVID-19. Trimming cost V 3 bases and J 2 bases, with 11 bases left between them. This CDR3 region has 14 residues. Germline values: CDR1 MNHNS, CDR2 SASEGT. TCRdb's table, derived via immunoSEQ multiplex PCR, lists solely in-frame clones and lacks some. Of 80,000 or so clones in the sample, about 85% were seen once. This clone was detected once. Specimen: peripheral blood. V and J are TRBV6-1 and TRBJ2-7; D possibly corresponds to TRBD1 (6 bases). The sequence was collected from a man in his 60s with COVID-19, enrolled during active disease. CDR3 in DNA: TGTGCCAGCAGTGAGTTTCAGGGGCCCTACGAGCAGTACTTC. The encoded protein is CASSEFQGPYEQYF.